These 22 T cell receptor beta chains were all obtained from the same sample, sequenced in a study of control samples from healthy donors and cancer patients. Profiled with immunoSEQ multiplex PCR; TCRdb holds only in-frame clones, not every one. This sample carries about 170,000 clones, roughly 89% of them seen once, and the ten largest clones take 12%. Sequenced material: blood. The receptors here all came from a young man in good health.

The rearrangement links TRBV12-3 or TRBV12-4 to TRBJ1-5; tentative D call: TRBD1 (5 bases). V dropped 10 bases and J dropped 4 bases, with 14 bases sitting between them. This CDR3 region has 13 residues. CDR3 bases: TGTGCCACCAATAGTGGGGGGAATCAGCCCCAGCATTTT. Encoded protein: CATNSGGNQPQHF.

The chain carries TRBV6-2 or TRBV6-3 and TRBJ2-3; D unresolved. Germline assignment: CDR1 MNHEY and CDR2 SVGEGT. The V end was cut by 2 bases, the J end by 3 bases, with 9 bases between. CDR3 length: 14 amino acids. The CDR3 protein is CASSYTLPTDTQYF. CDR3 nucleotide sequence: TGTGCCAGCAGTTACACCCTCCCTACAGATACGCAGTATTTT.

The V and J genes are TRBV14 and TRBJ1-2, with 8 bases identical to TRBD1. CDR1 is SGHDN and CDR2 is FVKESK in the germline V gene. The J segment lost 7 bases and the V segment lost 4 bases, leaving 11 bases of the junction unmatched. The CDR3 runs to 15 residues. CDR3 amino acids: CASSPITGQASGYTF. The CDR3 DNA is TGTGCCAGCAGCCCGATAACGGGACAGGCCTCTGGCTACACCTTC.

V is TRBV28 and J is TRBJ1-2; D remains ambiguous. With 9 bases removed from V and 4 bases from J, the gap between germline ends came to 9 bases. Germline V gene lookup returns CDR1 MDHEN and CDR2 SYDVKM. This CDR3 is 11 amino acids long. CDR3 in DNA: TGTGCCAGTTCCGGGGTCTATGGCTACACCTTC. Amino acid sequence: CASSGVYGYTF.

This sequence joins TRBV27 and TRBJ2-3; 9 bases match TRBD2. Trimming removed 2 bases from V and 2 bases from J; junction bases left unmatched: 2. The germline CDR1 and CDR2 sequences are MNHEY and SMNVEV (reference sequence). The CDR3 loop spans 15 amino acids. The CDR3 DNA sequence: TGTGCCAGCAGTTTAGGGACTAGCATCACAGATACGCAGTATTTT. It codes for CASSLGTSITDTQYF.

CDR3 bases: TGTGCCAGCAGCTTAGAGCGGGATAAGCAGCAGTACTTC. This encodes CASSLERDKQQYF. V usage is TRBV7-2 and J usage is TRBJ2-7, with 7 positions matching TRBD2. Germline V gene data show CDR1 as SGHTA and CDR2 as FQGNSA. V gave up 1 base and J gave up 8 bases; unmatched junction bases: 5. The CDR3 length is 13 residues.

As for this clone: Compared with germline, one end of the junction differs, possibly owing to a read error. Other nucleotide sequences from this sample produce the same CDR3. V and J are TRBV6-5 and TRBJ1-1; D may be TRBD1 (6 bases). Per the germline V gene, CDR1 is MNHEY and CDR2 is SVGAGI. The CDR3 loop spans 14 amino acids. The CDR3 protein is CASSPTGKGDEAFF. DNA for the CDR3: TGTGCCAGCAGTCCGACAGGAAAAGGAGACGAAGCCTTCTTT.

This chain joins TRBV7-9 and TRBJ1-4, with TRBD1 identical over 7 bases. Germline V gene data show CDR1 as SEHNR and CDR2 as FQNEAQ (reference sequence). This CDR3 contains 16 residues. Trimming cost V 1 base and J 8 bases; bases outside gene matches: 10. CDR3 sequence: CASSLEGRGRREKLFF. The DNA of the CDR3 is TGTGCCAGCAGCTTAGAGGGAAGGGGGCGCAGGGAAAAACTGTTTTTT.

The chain is built from TRBV20-1 and TRBJ1-5, with D unclear. This CDR3 spans 12 amino acids. The germline V gene has CDR1 DFQATT and CDR2 SNEGSKA (reference sequence). The germline V and J ends were trimmed by 3 bases and 4 bases, with 7 bases remaining between them. The CDR3 protein is CSASRRNQPQHF. In DNA, the CDR3 is TGCAGTGCTAGTCGCAGAAATCAGCCCCAGCATTTT.

This rearrangement joins TRBV6-5 to TRBJ1-4; D gene uncertain. Germline lookup yields CDR1 MNHEY and CDR2 SVGAGI. The CDR3 spans 14 residues. Trimming took 10 bases from V and 0 from J, leaving 12 bases between them. CDR3 in amino acids: CATRTAATNEKLFF. CDR3 bases: TGTGCCACCCGGACGGCCGCAACTAATGAAAAACTGTTTTTT.

The chain links TRBV7-2 to TRBJ2-3; D unclear. Germline V lookup: CDR1 SGHTA, CDR2 FQGNSA. The CDR3 spans 14 residues. The V end lost 2 bases, the J end lost 4 bases, and 10 bases lay between the germline ends. The CDR3 sequence is CASSLIGAPDTQYF. CDR3 coding DNA: TGTGCCAGCAGCTTAATTGGAGCGCCAGATACGCAGTATTTT.

In nucleotides, the CDR3 is TGTGCCAGCTCGCCCACTGGAGGTGGGACAGATACGCAGTATTTT. It encodes CASSPTGGGTDTQYF. The J gene is TRBJ2-3, the V gene TRBV18, with D perhaps TRBD2 (5 bases). Trimming left V 6 bases short and J 3 bases short, with 16 bases between. The CDR3 runs to 15 residues. Per germline, CDR1 KGHSH and CDR2 LQKENI.

The chain has TRBV4-1 and TRBJ2-4; no clear D gene. Germline loops: CDR1 MGHRA, CDR2 YSYEKL. V was trimmed by 0 bases and J by 6 bases, leaving 6 bases between them. The CDR3 extends over 13 amino acids. The CDR3 region has the DNA TGCGCCAGCAGCCAAGAACCCGTAAACATTCAGTACTTC. As protein: CASSQEPVNIQYF.

CDR3 DNA: TGTGCCAGCAGCCCACAGGGGGGGATGAACACTGAAGCTTTCTTT. It is translated as CASSPQGGMNTEAFF. The rearrangement uses TRBV5-6 and TRBJ1-1, with 8 nucleotides matching TRBD1. With 4 bases clipped from V and 0 bases from J, the junction kept 5 bases outside the gene matches. CDR1 is SGHDT and CDR2 is YYEEEE in the germline V gene. The CDR3 extends over 15 amino acids. The full variable domain, its missing parts supplied by reference TRBV5-6 and TRBJ1-1, is DAGVTQSPTHLIKTRGQQVTLRCSPKSGHDTVSWYQQALGQGPQFIFQYYEEEERQRGNFPDRFSGHQFPNYSSELNVNALLLGDSALYLCASSPQGGMNTEAFFGQGTRLTVV.

The gene calls are TRBV6-5 and TRBJ2-1; a possible D gene is TRBD1 (6 bases). Germline V gives CDR1 MNHEY, CDR2 SVGAGI. CDR3 length: 11 residues. The germline V and J ends were trimmed by 4 bases and 9 bases, with 7 bases remaining between them. The CDR3 region is CASSSGVEQFF. CDR3 coding DNA: TGTGCCAGCAGTTCAGGGGTTGAGCAGTTCTTC.

This clone is a singleton in its sample. The chain carries TRBV9 and TRBJ2-3; tentatively, D is TRBD1 (6 bases). Trimming left V 0 bases short and J 2 bases short, with 10 bases between. The CDR3 extends over 15 amino acids. Germline V gene data show CDR1 as SGDLS and CDR2 as YYNGEE. CDR3 bases: TGTGCCAGCAGCGTAGGACAGGACCTCACAGATACGCAGTATTTT. Protein product: CASSVGQDLTDTQYF.

Concerning this clone: One junction end does not reproduce the germline sequence, and a read error may be involved. V usage is TRBV20-1 and J usage is TRBJ1-2; the D gene is possibly TRBD1 (5 bases). CDR1 is DFQATT, CDR2 SNEGSKA, per germline (reference sequence). The CDR3 has 11 residues. In nucleotides, the CDR3 is TGCAGTGCTAGAGATGGGACCCCGGGCGGCTTC. Its translation: CSARDGTPGGF.

The chain couples TRBV2 to TRBJ2-1; D is possibly TRBD1 or TRBD2 (5 bases each). The CDR3 sequence is 12 residues long. The V gene's germline CDR1 is SNHLY and CDR2 FYNNEI. V was pared by 11 bases and J by 0 bases, with 8 bases between. The CDR3 region has the DNA TGTGCCGGGGGTTTCTCCTACAATGAGCAGTTCTTC. Its translation: CAGGFSYNEQFF.

The DNA for the CDR3 is TGTGCCAGCAGTTATACGGAAGGCTACACCTTC. This encodes CASSYTEGYTF. The chain has TRBV28 and TRBJ1-2; D is unclear. Per germline, CDR1 MDHEN and CDR2 SYDVKM. Trimming pared 4 bases from V and 8 bases from J, leaving 8 bases between. The CDR3 totals 11 residues.

The chain employs TRBV18 and TRBJ2-7, with D unresolved. Germline values: CDR1 KGHSH, CDR2 LQKENI. The ends were cut back, 1 base at V and 6 bases at J, with 7 bases in the middle. The length of the CDR3 is 12 residues. CDR3 loop: CASSPQDREQYF. In nucleotides, the CDR3 is TGTGCCAGCTCACCACAAGATCGCGAGCAGTACTTC.

The chain is built from TRBV6-1 and TRBJ1-5; D remains ambiguous. V was cut by 3 bases and J by 6 bases, with 12 bases left in between. This CDR3 spans 14 amino acids. From germline, CDR1 is MNHNS and CDR2 SASEGT. The CDR3 loop reads CASSDFKSGQPQHF. The CDR3 DNA sequence: TGTGCCAGCAGTGATTTTAAGAGCGGTCAGCCCCAGCATTTT.

The chain has TRBV5-4 and TRBJ2-5; D gene uncertain. The CDR3 totals 12 residues. Germline CDR1 is SGHNT and CDR2 is YYREEE (reference sequence). The V and J ends lost 3 bases and 8 bases respectively, with 11 bases between them. This CDR3 is CASSSQDATQYF. The CDR3 region has the DNA TGTGCCAGCAGCTCCCAAGACGCAACCCAGTACTTC. Supplemented by reference TRBV5-4 and TRBJ2-5, the full variable domain reads ETGVTQSPTHLIKTRGQQVTLRCSSQSGHNTVSWYQQALGQGPQFIFQYYREEENGRGNFPPRFSGLQFPNYSSELNVNALELDDSALYLCASSSQDATQYFGPGTRLLVL.